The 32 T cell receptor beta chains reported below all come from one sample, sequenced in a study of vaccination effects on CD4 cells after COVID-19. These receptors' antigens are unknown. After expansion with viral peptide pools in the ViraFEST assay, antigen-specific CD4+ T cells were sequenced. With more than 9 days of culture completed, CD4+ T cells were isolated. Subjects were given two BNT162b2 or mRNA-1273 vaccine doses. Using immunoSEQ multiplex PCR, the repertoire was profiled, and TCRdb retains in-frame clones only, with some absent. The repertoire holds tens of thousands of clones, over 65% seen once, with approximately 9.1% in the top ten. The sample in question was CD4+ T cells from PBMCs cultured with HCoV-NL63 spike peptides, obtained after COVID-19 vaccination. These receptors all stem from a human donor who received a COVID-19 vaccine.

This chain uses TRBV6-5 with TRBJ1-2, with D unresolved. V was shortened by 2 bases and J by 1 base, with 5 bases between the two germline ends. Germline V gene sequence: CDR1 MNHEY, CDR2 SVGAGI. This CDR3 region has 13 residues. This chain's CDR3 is CASSYMSNYGYTF. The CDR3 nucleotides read TGTGCCAGCAGTTACATGAGTAACTATGGCTACACCTTC.

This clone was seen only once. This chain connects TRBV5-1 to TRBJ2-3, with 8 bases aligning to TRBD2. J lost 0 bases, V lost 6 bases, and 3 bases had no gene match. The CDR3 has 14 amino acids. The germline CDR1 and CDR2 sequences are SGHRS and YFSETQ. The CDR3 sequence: CASKVAGSTDTQYF. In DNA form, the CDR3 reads TGCGCCAGCAAGGTAGCGGGGAGCACAGATACGCAGTATTTT.

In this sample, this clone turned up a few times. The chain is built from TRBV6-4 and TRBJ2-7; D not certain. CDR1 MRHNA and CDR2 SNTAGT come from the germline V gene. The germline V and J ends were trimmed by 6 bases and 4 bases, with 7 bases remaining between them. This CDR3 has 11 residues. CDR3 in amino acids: CASSYNYEQYF. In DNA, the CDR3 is TGTGCCAGCAGCTACAATTACGAGCAGTACTTC.

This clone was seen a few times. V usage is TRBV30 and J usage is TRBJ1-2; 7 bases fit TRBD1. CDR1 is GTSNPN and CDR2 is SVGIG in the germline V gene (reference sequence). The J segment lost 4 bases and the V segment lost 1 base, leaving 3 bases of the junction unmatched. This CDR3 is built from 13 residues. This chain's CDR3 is CAWSAGQIYGYTF. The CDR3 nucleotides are TGTGCCTGGAGTGCGGGACAGATCTATGGCTACACCTTC.

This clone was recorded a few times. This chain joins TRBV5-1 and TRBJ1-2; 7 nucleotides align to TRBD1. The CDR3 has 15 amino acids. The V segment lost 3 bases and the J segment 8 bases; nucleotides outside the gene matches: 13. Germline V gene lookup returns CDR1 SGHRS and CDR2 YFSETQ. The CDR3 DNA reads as TGCGCCAGCAGCTCGTCTTGGGACAGCCTGGGAGGCTACACCTTC. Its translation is CASSSSWDSLGGYTF.

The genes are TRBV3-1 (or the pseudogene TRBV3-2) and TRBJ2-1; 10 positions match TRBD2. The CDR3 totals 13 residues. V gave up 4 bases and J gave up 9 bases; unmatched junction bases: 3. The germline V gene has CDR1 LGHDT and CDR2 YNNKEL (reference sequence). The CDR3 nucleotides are TGTGCCAGCAGCCCGGGACTAGCGATTGAGCAGTTCTTC. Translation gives CASSPGLAIEQFF.

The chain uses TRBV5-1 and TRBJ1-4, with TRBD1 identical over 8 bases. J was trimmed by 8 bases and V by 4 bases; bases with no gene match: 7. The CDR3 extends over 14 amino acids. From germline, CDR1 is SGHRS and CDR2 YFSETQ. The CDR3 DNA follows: TGCGCCAGCAGCCCCCAGGGGGCAGGGGAAAAACTGTTTTTT. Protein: CASSPQGAGEKLFF.

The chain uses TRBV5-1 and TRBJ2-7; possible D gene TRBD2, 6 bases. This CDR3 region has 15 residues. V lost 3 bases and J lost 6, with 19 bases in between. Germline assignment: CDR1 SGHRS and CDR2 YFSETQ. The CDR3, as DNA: TGCGCCAGCAGCTGGACTACCCGGATAGGGACCGAGCAGTACTTC. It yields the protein CASSWTTRIGTEQYF.

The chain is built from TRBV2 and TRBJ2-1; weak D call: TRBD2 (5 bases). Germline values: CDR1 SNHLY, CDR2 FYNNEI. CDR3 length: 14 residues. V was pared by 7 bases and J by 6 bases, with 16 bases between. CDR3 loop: CASTPRVVGNEQFF. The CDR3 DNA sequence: TGTGCCAGCACTCCGAGGGTAGTGGGCAATGAGCAGTTCTTC.

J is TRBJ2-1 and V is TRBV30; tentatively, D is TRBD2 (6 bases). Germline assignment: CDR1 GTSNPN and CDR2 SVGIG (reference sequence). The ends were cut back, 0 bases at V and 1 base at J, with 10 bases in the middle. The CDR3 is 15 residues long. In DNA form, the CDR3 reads TGTGCCTGGAGTGTACGGGGGAGGTCCTACAATGAGCAGTTCTTC. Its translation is CAWSVRGRSYNEQFF.

CDR3 in DNA: TGCGCCAGCAGCGGGGGGGCCGGGGCAGATACGCAGTATTTT. It codes for CASSGGAGADTQYF. This chain joins TRBV5-1 and TRBJ2-3; a weak D match, TRBD2 (7 bases). The length of the CDR3 is 14 residues. Germline V gene lookup returns CDR1 SGHRS and CDR2 YFSETQ. V shed 4 bases and J shed 4 bases, with 13 bases lying between them. Together with reference TRBV5-1 and TRBJ2-3, the CDR3 gives the full variable domain: KAGVTQTPRYLIKTRGQQVTLSCSPISGHRSVSWYQQTPGQGLQFLFEYFSETQRNKGNFPGRFSGRQFSNSRSEMNVSTLELGDSALYLCASSGGAGADTQYFGPGTRLTVL.

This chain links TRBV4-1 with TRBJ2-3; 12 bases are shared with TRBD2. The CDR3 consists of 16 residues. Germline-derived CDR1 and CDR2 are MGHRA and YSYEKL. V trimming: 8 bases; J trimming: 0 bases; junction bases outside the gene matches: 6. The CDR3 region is CASRTSGKSSTDTQYF. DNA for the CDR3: TGCGCCAGCCGGACTAGCGGGAAATCTAGCACAGATACGCAGTATTTT.

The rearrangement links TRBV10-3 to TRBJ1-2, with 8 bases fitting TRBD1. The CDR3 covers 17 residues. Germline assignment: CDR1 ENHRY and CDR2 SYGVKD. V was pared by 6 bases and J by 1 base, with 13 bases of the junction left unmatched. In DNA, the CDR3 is TGTGCCATCAGCTCGGGACAGGCGGGGGGCAATAACTATGGCTACACCTTC. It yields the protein CAISSGQAGGNNYGYTF.

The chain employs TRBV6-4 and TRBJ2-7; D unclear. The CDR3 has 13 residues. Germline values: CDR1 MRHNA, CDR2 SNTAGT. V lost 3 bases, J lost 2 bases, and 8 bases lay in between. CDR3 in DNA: TGTGCCAGCAGTGAAGTCTGCCCCTACGAGCAGTACTTC. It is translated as CASSEVCPYEQYF.

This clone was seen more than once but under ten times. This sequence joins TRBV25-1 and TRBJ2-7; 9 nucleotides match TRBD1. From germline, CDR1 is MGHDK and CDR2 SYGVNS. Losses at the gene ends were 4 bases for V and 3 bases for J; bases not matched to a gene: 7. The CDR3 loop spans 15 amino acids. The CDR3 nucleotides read TGTGCCAGCAGTGGCTCTCCGGGACAGGGCTACGAGCAGTACTTC. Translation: CASSGSPGQGYEQYF.

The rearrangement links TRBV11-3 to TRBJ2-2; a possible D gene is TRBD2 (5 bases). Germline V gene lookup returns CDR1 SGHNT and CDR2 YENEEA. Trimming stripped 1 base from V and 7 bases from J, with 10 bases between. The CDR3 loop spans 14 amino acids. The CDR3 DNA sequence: TGTGCCAGCAGCTTAGGTCAGGAGGTCGGGGAGCTGTTTTTT. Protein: CASSLGQEVGELFF.

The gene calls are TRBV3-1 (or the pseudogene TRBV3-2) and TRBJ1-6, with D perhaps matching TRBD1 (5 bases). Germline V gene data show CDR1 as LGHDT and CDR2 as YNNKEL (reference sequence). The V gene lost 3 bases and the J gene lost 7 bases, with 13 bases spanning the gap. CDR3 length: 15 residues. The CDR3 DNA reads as TGTGCCAGCAGCCACGCAGGGAGCAGCAATTCACCCCTCCACTTT. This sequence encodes CASSHAGSSNSPLHF.

The DNA for the CDR3 is TGTGCCAGCAGTTCGGGCGGGGCCAGTCTGAACGAGCAGTACTTC. It yields the protein CASSSGGASLNEQYF. The chain carries TRBV6-5 and TRBJ2-7; weak D call: TRBD2 (6 bases). Germline values: CDR1 MNHEY, CDR2 SVGAGI. The CDR3 sequence is 15 residues long. Trimming left V 4 bases short and J 5 bases short, with 18 bases between.

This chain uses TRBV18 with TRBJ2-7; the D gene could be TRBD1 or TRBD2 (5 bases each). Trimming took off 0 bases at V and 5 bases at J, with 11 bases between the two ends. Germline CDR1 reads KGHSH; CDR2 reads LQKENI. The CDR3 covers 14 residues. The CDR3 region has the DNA TGTGCCAGCTCACCACCCGGACGGGACCACGAGCAGTACTTC. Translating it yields CASSPPGRDHEQYF.

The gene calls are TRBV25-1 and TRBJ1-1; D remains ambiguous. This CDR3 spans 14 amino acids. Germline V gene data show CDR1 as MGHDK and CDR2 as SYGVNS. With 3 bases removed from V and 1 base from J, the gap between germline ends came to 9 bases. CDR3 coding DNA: TGTGCCAGCAGTGAGGACGCAAGGAACACTGAAGCTTTCTTT. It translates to CASSEDARNTEAFF.

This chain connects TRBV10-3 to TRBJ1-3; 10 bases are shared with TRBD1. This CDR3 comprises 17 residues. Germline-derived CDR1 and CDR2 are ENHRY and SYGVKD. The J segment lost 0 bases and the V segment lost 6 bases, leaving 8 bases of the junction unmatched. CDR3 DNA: TGTGCCATCAGATCGACAGGGGGCGATATCTCTGGAAACACCATATATTTT. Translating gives CAIRSTGGDISGNTIYF.

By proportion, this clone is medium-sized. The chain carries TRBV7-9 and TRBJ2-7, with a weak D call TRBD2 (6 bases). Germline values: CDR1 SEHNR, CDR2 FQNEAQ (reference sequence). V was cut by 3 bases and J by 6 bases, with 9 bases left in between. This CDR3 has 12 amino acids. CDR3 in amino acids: CASSFLGGEQYF. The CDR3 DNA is TGTGCCAGCAGCTTTCTCGGGGGCGAGCAGTACTTC.

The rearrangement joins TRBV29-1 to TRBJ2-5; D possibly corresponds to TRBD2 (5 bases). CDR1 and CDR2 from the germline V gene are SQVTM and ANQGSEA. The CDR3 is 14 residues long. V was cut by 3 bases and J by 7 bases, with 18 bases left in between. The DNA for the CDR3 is TGCAGCGTTGACGATAATCGAAACGAGGGGACCCAGTACTTC. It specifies CSVDDNRNEGTQYF.

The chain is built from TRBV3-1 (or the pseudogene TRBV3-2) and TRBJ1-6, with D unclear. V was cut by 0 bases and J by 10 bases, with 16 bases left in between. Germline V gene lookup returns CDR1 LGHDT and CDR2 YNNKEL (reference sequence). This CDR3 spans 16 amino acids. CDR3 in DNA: TGTGCCAGCAGCCAAGACCTTGAGGGTTTGCAATCACCCCTCCACTTT. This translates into CASSQDLEGLQSPLHF.

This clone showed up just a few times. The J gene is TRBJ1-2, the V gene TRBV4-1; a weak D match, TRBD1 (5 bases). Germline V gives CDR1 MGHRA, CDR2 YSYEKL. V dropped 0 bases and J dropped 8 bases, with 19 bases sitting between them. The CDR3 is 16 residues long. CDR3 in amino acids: CASSQDITFWGSGYTF. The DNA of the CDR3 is TGCGCCAGCAGCCAAGATATTACTTTTTGGGGGAGCGGCTACACCTTC.

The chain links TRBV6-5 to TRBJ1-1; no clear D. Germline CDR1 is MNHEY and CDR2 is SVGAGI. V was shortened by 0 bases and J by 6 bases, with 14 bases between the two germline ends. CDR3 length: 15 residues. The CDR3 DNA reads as TGTGCCAGCAGTTACTCTCCAGGTATTGGCCCTGAAGCTTTCTTT. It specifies CASSYSPGIGPEAFF.

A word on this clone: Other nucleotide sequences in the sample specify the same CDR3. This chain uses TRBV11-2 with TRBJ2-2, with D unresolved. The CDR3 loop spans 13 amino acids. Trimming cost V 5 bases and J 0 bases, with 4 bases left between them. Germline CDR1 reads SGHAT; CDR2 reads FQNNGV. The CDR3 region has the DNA TGTGCCAGCAGCGACTCGAACACCGGGGAGCTGTTTTTT. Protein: CASSDSNTGELFF.

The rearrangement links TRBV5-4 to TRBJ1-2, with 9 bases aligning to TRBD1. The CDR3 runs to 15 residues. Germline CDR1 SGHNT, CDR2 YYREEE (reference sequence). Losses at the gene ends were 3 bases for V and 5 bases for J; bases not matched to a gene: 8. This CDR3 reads CASSSNRGLGYGYTF. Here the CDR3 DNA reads TGTGCCAGCAGCTCTAACAGGGGGCTAGGTTATGGCTACACCTTC. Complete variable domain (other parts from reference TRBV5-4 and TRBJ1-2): ETGVTQSPTHLIKTRGQQVTLRCSSQSGHNTVSWYQQALGQGPQFIFQYYREEENGRGNFPPRFSGLQFPNYSSELNVNALELDDSALYLCASSSNRGLGYGYTFGSGTRLTVV.

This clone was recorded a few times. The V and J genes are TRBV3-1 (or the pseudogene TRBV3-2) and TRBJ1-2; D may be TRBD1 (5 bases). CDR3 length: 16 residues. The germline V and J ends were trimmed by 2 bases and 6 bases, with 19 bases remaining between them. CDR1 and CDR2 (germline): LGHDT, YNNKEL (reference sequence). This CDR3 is CASSQNAIGEGNGYTF. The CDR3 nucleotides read TGTGCCAGCAGCCAAAACGCCATAGGGGAAGGAAATGGCTACACCTTC.

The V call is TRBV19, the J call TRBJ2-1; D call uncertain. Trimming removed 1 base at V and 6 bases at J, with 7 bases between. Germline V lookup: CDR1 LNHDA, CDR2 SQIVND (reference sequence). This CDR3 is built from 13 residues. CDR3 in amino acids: CASSIGRFNEQFF. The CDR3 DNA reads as TGTGCCAGTAGTATAGGCCGGTTCAATGAGCAGTTCTTC.

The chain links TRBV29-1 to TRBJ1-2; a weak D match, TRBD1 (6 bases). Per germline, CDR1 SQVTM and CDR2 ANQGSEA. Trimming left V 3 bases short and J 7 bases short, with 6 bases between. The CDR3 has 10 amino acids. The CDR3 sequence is CSVETGGYTF. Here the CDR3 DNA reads TGCAGCGTTGAGACAGGTGGCTACACCTTC. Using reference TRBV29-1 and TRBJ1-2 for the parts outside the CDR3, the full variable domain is SAVISQKPSRDICQRGTSLTIQCQVDSQVTMMFWYRQQPGQSLTLIATANQGSEATYESGFVIDKFPISRPNLTFSTLTVSNMSPEDSSIYLCSVETGGYTFGSGTRLTVV.

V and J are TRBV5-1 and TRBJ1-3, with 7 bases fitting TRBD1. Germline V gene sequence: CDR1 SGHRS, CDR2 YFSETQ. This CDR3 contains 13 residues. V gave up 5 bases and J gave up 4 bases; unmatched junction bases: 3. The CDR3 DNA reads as TGCGCCAGCAGTACAGGGGAAGGAAACACCATATATTTT. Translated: CASSTGEGNTIYF.